The rows below give T cell receptor beta chains drawn from one sample of a study of glioma-infiltrating T cells after dendritic cell vaccination. Here immunoSEQ multiplex PCR was the method, and the copy in TCRdb shows in-frame clones only, minus some. The sample holds over 70,000 clones, more than 65% seen once. This specimen consisted of blood, obtained before dendritic cell vaccination. These receptors all stem from a human donor with glioblastoma. The CDR3 runs from the conserved cysteine through the conserved F or W. A D gene is named only where the DNA matches it firmly. Only some rows state a clone size, as once, few, many or a class for expanded clones.

abundance	v_gene	d_gene	len	j_gene	CDR3aa	CDR3nt
-	TRBV7-6	-	13	TRBJ2-1	CASSFGGFDEQFF	TGTGCCAGCAGCTTTGGAGGGTTCGATGAGCAGTTCTTC
few	TRBV6-1	-	15	TRBJ1-1	CASSEIRTPNTEAFF	TGTGCCAGCAGTGAAATTCGGACACCGAACACTGAAGCTTTCTTT
-	TRBV6-6	TRBD1	16	TRBJ1-5	CASRDFDRAGEQPQHF	TGTGCCAGCCGAGACTTCGACAGGGCCGGGGAACAGCCCCAGCATTTT
-	TRBV6-5	-	15	TRBJ2-5	CASSYRIDERRTQYF	TGTGCCAGCAGTTACCGGATTGACGAAAGGAGGACCCAGTACTTC
-	TRBV27	-	14	TRBJ1-1	CASSLGGGPTEAFF	TGTGCCAGCAGTTTAGGTGGCGGGCCCACTGAAGCTTTCTTT
-	TRBV9	TRBD2	14	TRBJ2-1	CASSVGLADNEQFF	TGTGCCAGCAGCGTAGGACTAGCGGACAATGAGCAGTTCTTC
-	TRBV5-1	-	14	TRBJ2-2	CASSLISGSGELFF	TGCGCCAGCAGCTTGATCTCCGGGAGCGGGGAGCTGTTTTTT
-	TRBV2	TRBD1	15	TRBJ2-3	CARTGGVGRTDTQYF	TGTGCCCGAACAGGGGGCGTTGGTCGCACAGATACGCAGTATTTT
-	TRBV5-1	TRBD2	15	TRBJ2-1	CASAEGSGGGNEQFF	TGCGCCAGCGCAGAGGGTAGCGGGGGAGGTAATGAGCAGTTCTTC
-	TRBV5-6	-	13	TRBJ2-5	CASSGTQGETQYF	TGTGCCAGCAGCGGGACTCAGGGCGAGACCCAGTACTTC
-	TRBV19	-	15	TRBJ2-5	CASSIGGGDTETQYF	TGTGCCAGTAGTATCGGAGGGGGGGATACTGAGACCCAGTACTTC
-	TRBV7-9	-	15	TRBJ2-1	CASSLGTSPYNEQFF	TGTGCCAGCAGCTTAGGGACAAGCCCATACAATGAGCAGTTCTTC
-	TRBV7-2	TRBD1	16	TRBJ2-1	CASSKDRVGSYNEQFF	TGTGCCAGCAGCAAAGACAGGGTAGGGTCCTACAATGAGCAGTTCTTC
-	TRBV10-3	TRBD1	13	TRBJ1-1	CAISDDRGSGAFF	TGTGCCATCAGTGATGACAGGGGTTCCGGGGCTTTCTTT
-	TRBV2	TRBD1	14	TRBJ2-5	CASSGDRGQETQYF	TGTGCCAGCAGTGGGGACAGGGGGCAAGAGACCCAGTACTTC
-	TRBV5-1	TRBD1	14	TRBJ1-6	CASSFRGQGFALHF	TGCGCCAGCAGCTTCAGAGGACAGGGGTTCGCACTCCACTTT
-	TRBV7-3	-	14	TRBJ1-5	CASSFRGGGDPQHF	TGTGCCAGCAGCTTCCGGGGAGGTGGTGACCCCCAGCATTTT
-	TRBV25-1	-	16	TRBJ1-4	CASSEYTGMTGEKLFF	TGTGCCAGCAGTGAATATACAGGGATGACGGGGGAAAAACTGTTTTTT
-	TRBV5-6	-	17	TRBJ2-5	CASSIWGGQPAQETQYF	TGTGCCAGCAGCATCTGGGGCGGACAGCCGGCTCAAGAGACCCAGTACTTC
-	TRBV7-2	-	15	TRBJ1-6	CASSLVGIYNSPLHF	TGTGCCAGCAGCTTAGTCGGGATCTATAATTCACCCCTCCACTTT
-	TRBV6-4	TRBD1	15	TRBJ1-3	CASSPGQGAGNTIYF	TGTGCCAGCAGCCCGGGACAGGGGGCTGGAAACACCATATATTTT
-	TRBV6-1	TRBD1	14	TRBJ1-3	CASSEPGQGNTIYF	TGTGCCAGCAGTGAACCGGGACAGGGAAACACCATATATTTT
-	TRBV7-3	TRBD2	16	TRBJ2-3	CASSLGLAGYTDTQYF	TGTGCCAGCAGCCTTGGACTAGCGGGGTACACAGATACGCAGTATTTT
-	TRBV9	-	15	TRBJ1-3	CASSVDRGSGNTIYF	TGTGCCAGCAGCGTAGATAGGGGGTCTGGAAACACCATATATTTT
-	TRBV5-1	-	14	TRBJ2-5	CASSLGAVEETQYF	TGCGCCAGCAGCTTGGGAGCGGTTGAGGAGACCCAGTACTTC
-	TRBV2	-	15	TRBJ2-5	CASSEARPGLETQYF	TGTGCCAGCAGTGAAGCGCGGCCTGGGTTGGAGACCCAGTACTTC
-	TRBV7-6	TRBD1	18	TRBJ2-7	CASSSPAGTGSSSYEQYF	TGTGCCAGCAGCTCACCCGCCGGGACAGGCTCGAGCTCCTACGAGCAGTACTTC
-	TRBV25-1	-	13	TRBJ1-2	CASAQSAGNGYTF	TGTGCCAGCGCGCAGTCGGCAGGGAATGGCTACACCTTC
-	TRBV7-9	-	13	TRBJ2-5	CASSFAGAETQYF	TGTGCCAGCAGCTTTGCAGGGGCAGAGACCCAGTACTTC
-	TRBV2	-	14	TRBJ1-1	CASKSVTENTEAFF	TGTGCCAGCAAGTCCGTGACAGAGAACACTGAAGCTTTCTTT
once	TRBV19	-	13	TRBJ1-2	CASSIDRTGGYTF	TGTGCCAGTAGTATAGATCGGACGGGAGGCTACACCTTC
-	TRBV5-4	TRBD2	16	TRBJ2-5	CASSRLAGGYQETQYF	TGTGCCAGCAGCCGACTAGCGGGGGGATACCAAGAGACCCAGTACTTC
-	TRBV7-2	TRBD2	16	TRBJ2-3	CASSSPGAGSTDTQYF	TGTGCCAGCAGCTCCCCTGGAGCGGGGAGCACAGATACGCAGTATTTT
few	TRBV6-1	-	15	TRBJ2-7	CASSELRGSPPEQYF	TGTGCCAGCAGTGAACTGAGGGGGAGTCCCCCTGAGCAGTACTTC
-	TRBV25-1	-	18	TRBJ2-2	CASSDSHRWMASTGELFF	TGTGCCAGCAGTGACTCGCACAGGTGGATGGCTAGCACCGGGGAGCTGTTTTTT
-	TRBV6-1	-	18	TRBJ2-5	CASSEAVFRGGGQETQYF	TGTGCCAGCAGTGAAGCGGTCTTTAGGGGGGGAGGACAAGAGACCCAGTACTTC
-	TRBV7-9	TRBD2	17	TRBJ2-5	CASSPTRLAGHQETQYF	TGTGCCAGCAGCCCGACCAGACTAGCGGGACACCAAGAGACCCAGTACTTC
-	TRBV4-2	-	15	TRBJ1-6	CASSQRQGSDSPLHF	TGTGCCAGCAGCCAACGGCAGGGGAGCGATTCACCCCTCCACTTT
-	TRBV7-2	-	15	TRBJ2-1	CASSPTGEPFNEQFF	TGTGCCAGCAGCCCCACGGGGGAACCCTTCAATGAGCAGTTCTTC
few	TRBV7-8	TRBD1	14	TRBJ1-5	CAVGQGNPNQPQHF	TGTGCCGTGGGACAGGGGAACCCTAATCAGCCCCAGCATTTT
-	TRBV14	-	13	TRBJ1-3	CASSQRGGQAIYF	TGTGCCAGCAGCCAGCGGGGTGGCCAGGCCATATATTTT
-	TRBV5-4	TRBD2	17	TRBJ2-1	CASSLRFLSGGLDEQFF	TGTGCCAGCAGCTTGAGGTTCTTAAGCGGGGGGCTGGATGAGCAGTTCTTC
-	TRBV27	-	12	TRBJ2-5	CASSSGGETQYF	TGTGCCAGCAGTTCAGGAGGGGAGACCCAGTACTTC
-	TRBV5-4	-	16	TRBJ1-2	CASMRAGVEANYGYTF	TGTGCCAGCATGCGGGCAGGAGTCGAAGCTAACTATGGCTACACCTTC
-	TRBV7-6	-	13	TRBJ2-7	CASSLGTTYEQYF	TGTGCCAGCAGCTTAGGGACAACCTACGAGCAGTACTTC
-	TRBV6-1	-	14	TRBJ1-1	CASRAGSWDTEAFF	TGTGCCAGCAGAGCCGGGTCTTGGGACACTGAAGCTTTCTTT
-	TRBV6-1	TRBD1	14	TRBJ2-5	CASRKTGWQETQYF	TGTGCCAGCAGGAAGACAGGGTGGCAAGAGACCCAGTACTTC
few	TRBV4-1	-	15	TRBJ1-3	CASSPQQGAGNTIYF	TGCGCCAGCAGCCCCCAACAGGGAGCTGGAAACACCATATATTTT
-	TRBV4-1	-	15	TRBJ1-2	CASSQARGANYGYTF	TGCGCCAGCAGCCAAGCGAGAGGAGCAAACTATGGCTACACCTTC
-	TRBV11-3	TRBD2	16	TRBJ2-1	CASSLREASSYNEQFF	TGTGCCAGCAGCTTGCGGGAGGCGAGCTCCTACAATGAGCAGTTCTTC
-	TRBV27	TRBD2	16	TRBJ2-7	CASSLFGRALPYEQYF	TGTGCCAGCAGTTTATTCGGGAGGGCTCTACCCTACGAGCAGTACTTC
-	TRBV14	TRBD2	20	TRBJ2-1	CASSQEAATSGLFSYNEQFF	TGTGCCAGCAGCCAAGAGGCAGCGACTAGCGGTCTTTTCTCCTACAATGAGCAGTTCTTC
-	TRBV6-1	-	14	TRBJ1-2	CASSEGAPSYGYTF	TGTGCCAGCAGTGAAGGGGCCCCATCCTATGGCTACACCTTC
-	TRBV9	TRBD2	15	TRBJ2-1	CASSVGGGSYNEQFF	TGTGCCAGCAGCGTCGGCGGGGGATCCTACAATGAGCAGTTCTTC
-	TRBV6-5	TRBD2	15	TRBJ2-1	CASRVGGGPHNEQFF	TGTGCCAGCAGAGTAGGCGGGGGGCCCCACAATGAGCAGTTCTTC
few	TRBV6-6	TRBD2	15	TRBJ2-1	CASRSTSGSYDEQFF	TGTGCCAGCAGATCAACTAGCGGGAGTTATGATGAGCAGTTCTTC